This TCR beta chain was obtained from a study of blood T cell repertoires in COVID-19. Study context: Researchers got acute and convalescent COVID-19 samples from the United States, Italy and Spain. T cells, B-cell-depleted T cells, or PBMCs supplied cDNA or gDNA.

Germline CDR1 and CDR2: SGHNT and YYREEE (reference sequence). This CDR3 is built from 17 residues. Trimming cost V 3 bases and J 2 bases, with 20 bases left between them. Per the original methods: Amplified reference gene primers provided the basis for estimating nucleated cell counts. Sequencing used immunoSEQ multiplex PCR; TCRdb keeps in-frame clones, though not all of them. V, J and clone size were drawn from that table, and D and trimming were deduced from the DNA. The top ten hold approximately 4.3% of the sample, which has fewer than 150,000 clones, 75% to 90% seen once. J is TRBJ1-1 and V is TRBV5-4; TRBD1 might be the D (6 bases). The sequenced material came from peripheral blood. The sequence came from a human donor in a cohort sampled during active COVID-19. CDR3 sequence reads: CASSSTGGQGRNTEAFF. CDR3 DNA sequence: TGTGCCAGCAGCTCCACGGGGGGGCAAGGGAGAAACACTGAAGCTTTCTTT.